The TCR beta chain under discussion was sequenced for a study of blood T cell repertoires in COVID-19. About the study: Whether acute or convalescent, the COVID-19 samples came from the United States, Italy and Spain. Nucleic acid was either cDNA or gDNA, and it came from T cells, B-cell-depleted T cells, or PBMCs.

Only in-frame clones appear in the TCRdb table, and some are missing; sequencing was by immunoSEQ multiplex PCR. The top ten clones hold about 1.8% of a sample with 310,000 or so clones, nearly 90% of them seen once. Residents of approximately 25 US areas, aged about 18 to 89 years, made up the participants. Participant-given clinical history determined each cohort assignment. The CDR3 is 17 amino acids. The V call is TRBV21-1, the J call TRBJ2-7; the listed D gene, TRBD1, was not tested against the DNA. TRBV21-1 is recorded as a pseudogene. The sequenced sample consisted of PBMCs or T cells enriched from blood (not recorded which). The source of this sequence is a young woman with acute COVID-19. CDR3 in DNA: TGTGCCAGCAGCAAAACCCCCGGAAGGGACAGGGGATCCGAGCAGTACTTC. It codes for CASSKTPGRDRGSEQYF.